Each of the 31 T cell receptor beta chains below was sequenced from the same sample in a study of HIV-infected patients and healthy controls (dated by TCRdb to the mid-2010s). Libraries were prepared through 5' RACE. Sequencing used an Illumina MiSeq. TCRdb ran its own pipeline on the public reads, namely fastp trimming at Q25 and MiXCR clone calling, and kept in-frame beta chains. Under each unique CDR3 protein, matching rows form one entry showing the most common genes and DNA. For this sample there are roughly 70,000 distinct CDR3 sequences; about 17% appear just once. The ten largest clones capture approximately 5.2% of the sample. The source material was CD4+ T cells from blood. The receptors were sampled from a human donor in good health.

A few counts support this clonotype. The chain has TRBV5-1 and TRBJ1-2; unclear D gene. The CDR3 totals 13 residues. Germline V lookup: CDR1 SGHRS, CDR2 YFSETQ. Trimming left V 5 bases short and J 3 bases short, with 11 bases between. The CDR3 DNA reads as TGCGCCAGCAGGGCGGGGTTTTACTATGGCTACACCTTC. This codes for CASRAGFYYGYTF.

The CDR3 DNA is TGTGCCAGCAGCTTACACAGGGACAGGGGTTTAGCTTTCTTT. Translated: CASSLHRDRGLAFF. The chain carries TRBV7-2 and TRBJ1-1, with 10 bases matching TRBD1. The CDR3 is made up of 14 amino acids. From germline, CDR1 is SGHTA and CDR2 FQGNSA. V lost 2 bases and J lost 10; bases outside the gene matches: 7.

The V gene is TRBV7-2, the J gene TRBJ2-3; D gene ambiguous. Germline CDR1 is SGHTA and CDR2 is FQGNSA. This CDR3 spans 13 amino acids. The V end lost 1 base, the J end lost 1 base, and 3 bases lay between the germline ends. CDR3 region: CASSLVGTDTQYF. The CDR3 DNA reads as TGTGCCAGCAGCTTAGTCGGCACAGATACGCAGTATTTT.

This clonotype has ten or more counts. The V call is TRBV6-5, the J call TRBJ2-6; no clear D. CDR1 is MNHEY, CDR2 SVGAGI, per germline. The CDR3 totals 14 residues. The ends were cut back, 4 bases at V and 0 bases at J, with 4 bases in the middle. Written as DNA, the CDR3 is TGTGCCAGCAGTTCCCACTCTGGGGCCAACGTCCTGACTTTC. It specifies CASSSHSGANVLTF.

This clonotype was counted only a few times. V usage is TRBV7-2 and J usage is TRBJ1-3; 7 bases fit TRBD1. J was trimmed by 3 bases and V by 5 bases; bases with no gene match: 7. This CDR3 contains 15 residues. Germline assignment: CDR1 SGHTA and CDR2 FQGNSA. The CDR3 coding sequence is TGTGCCAGCAGCACAGACAGGGTCCGTGGAAACACCATATATTTT. Protein product: CASSTDRVRGNTIYF.

The rearrangement joins TRBV29-1 to TRBJ2-3, with 7 bases that match TRBD2. CDR3 length: 11 amino acids. CDR1 is SQVTM, CDR2 ANQGSEA, per germline. Germline trimming cut 7 bases from V and 10 bases from J; bases unmatched to any gene: 8. The chain's CDR3 is CSGGTKGAQYF. CDR3 DNA: TGCAGCGGTGGGACTAAGGGTGCGCAGTATTTT.

This clonotype occurred a few times. The rearrangement links TRBV2 to TRBJ2-5; D tentatively fits TRBD1 or TRBD2 (7 bases each). The V gene's germline CDR1 is SNHLY and CDR2 FYNNEI. V lost 3 bases, J lost 4 bases, and 9 bases lay in between. This CDR3 comprises 13 residues. CDR3 coding DNA: TGTGCCAGCAGTGACAGGGGGGGAGAGACCCAGTACTTC. It specifies CASSDRGGETQYF.

This chain joins TRBV20-1 and TRBJ2-3; the match to TRBD2 covers 7 bases. The CDR3 spans 14 residues. Germline assignment: CDR1 DFQATT and CDR2 SNEGSKA (reference sequence). J was trimmed by 2 bases and V by 2 bases; bases with no gene match: 4. The CDR3 nucleotides read TGCAGTGCTAGAAGGGCGGGAGTCACAGATACGCAGTATTTT. This codes for CSARRAGVTDTQYF.

V is TRBV20-1 and J is TRBJ2-1; 7 bases line up with TRBD2. Germline lookup yields CDR1 DFQATT and CDR2 SNEGSKA (reference sequence). The CDR3 runs to 15 residues. V lost 0 bases and J lost 6; bases outside the gene matches: 8. The CDR3 region has the DNA TGCAGTGCTAGAGATCCCCAGCGGGGTATCAATGAGCAGTTCTTC. It specifies CSARDPQRGINEQFF.

This clonotype was counted ten times or more. The chain employs TRBV4-3 and TRBJ1-1; 10 bases agree with TRBD1. The CDR3 covers 14 residues. The germline V gene has CDR1 LGHNA and CDR2 YSLEER. V gave up 6 bases and J gave up 3 bases; unmatched junction bases: 4. DNA of the CDR3: TGCGCCAGCAGTTCCGGACAGGGGGACACTGAAGCTTTCTTT. Its protein is CASSSGQGDTEAFF.

This clonotype was seen a handful of times. V and J are TRBV6-1 and TRBJ2-1; 13 bases align to TRBD2. This CDR3 contains 15 residues. The junction had 3 bases not matched to a gene; V was cut back by 5 bases and J by 5 bases. The germline CDR1 and CDR2 sequences are MNHNS and SASEGT. CDR3 in DNA: TGTGCCAGCAGTAAACTAGCGGGAGGGCACAATGAGCAGTTCTTC. Amino acid sequence: CASSKLAGGHNEQFF.

The sample holds many counts of this clonotype. CDR3 loop: CASRRNRDRNQPQHF. Here the CDR3 DNA reads TGTGCCAGCAGGCGAAACCGCGACAGAAATCAGCCCCAGCATTTT. This chain joins TRBV28 and TRBJ1-5; TRBD1 is a possible D gene (5 bases). CDR1 is MDHEN, CDR2 SYDVKM, per germline. With 6 bases removed from V and 4 bases from J, the gap between germline ends came to 16 bases. CDR3 length: 15 residues.

This clonotype has just a few counts. The rearrangement links TRBV10-3 to TRBJ2-7, with D hard to call. Trimming stripped 10 bases from V and 1 base from J, with 17 bases between. This CDR3 is built from 14 residues. Per the germline V gene, CDR1 is ENHRY and CDR2 is SYGVKD. The CDR3 is CATHHPDGSYEQYF. The CDR3 nucleotides are TGTGCCACCCACCACCCGGACGGTTCCTACGAGCAGTACTTC.

This clonotype was seen a few times. J is TRBJ2-5 and V is TRBV28; D is perhaps TRBD2 (6 bases). The CDR3 runs 14 residues. V was shortened by 6 bases and J by 1 base, with 12 bases between the two germline ends. The germline V gene has CDR1 MDHEN and CDR2 SYDVKM. The CDR3: CASSPGGRQETQYF. The CDR3 nucleotides are TGTGCCAGCAGCCCCGGAGGGCGCCAAGAGACCCAGTACTTC.

The table lists this clonotype with many counts. The rearrangement joins TRBV4-3 to TRBJ2-3; D unclear. Trimming stripped 1 base from V and 0 bases from J, with 11 bases between. This CDR3 comprises 16 residues. The germline CDR1 and CDR2 sequences are LGHNA and YSLEER. The CDR3 here is CASSQVGQASTDTQYF. The DNA for the CDR3 is TGCGCCAGCAGCCAAGTTGGCCAAGCTAGCACAGATACGCAGTATTTT.

The chain uses TRBV7-3 and TRBJ2-7; 9 bases align to TRBD2. The CDR3 is made up of 15 amino acids. V lost 3 bases, J lost 3 bases, and 6 bases stayed unmatched. The germline V gene has CDR1 SGHTA and CDR2 FQGTGA. The CDR3 loop reads CASSFSGSGGYEQYF. CDR3 DNA: TGTGCCAGCAGCTTTAGCGGGAGCGGAGGCTACGAGCAGTACTTC.

The chain combines TRBV9 with TRBJ1-3; D may be TRBD1 (5 bases). The V gene lost 4 bases and the J gene lost 13 bases, with 24 bases spanning the gap. CDR1 SGDLS and CDR2 YYNGEE come from the germline V gene. The CDR3 has 15 residues. The CDR3 DNA reads TGTGCCAGCAGCTTCGGGACTGCTCGGGGGGGTTCTATATATTTT. It is translated as CASSFGTARGGSIYF. The whole variable domain, filled in from reference TRBV9 and TRBJ1-3, reads DSGVTQTPKHLITATGQRVTLRCSPRSGDLSVYWYQQSLDQGLQFLIQYYNGEERAKGNILERFSAQQFPDLHSELNLSSLELGDSALYFCASSFGTARGGSIYFGEGSWLTVV.

Of note for this clonotype: The junction departs from germline at one end; a sequencing error may be responsible. The chain's CDR3 is CVSSQDVGASGTGNEQFF. The CDR3 nucleotides are TGTGTCAGCAGCCAAGATGTCGGGGCTAGCGGGACGGGGAATGAGCAGTTCTTC. V gene TRBV4-2 combines with J gene TRBJ2-1, with TRBD2 matching over 9 bases. The V gene's germline CDR1 is LGHNA and CDR2 YNFKEQ. This CDR3 region has 18 residues.

This clonotype has just a few counts. The chain carries TRBV7-3 and TRBJ2-1; 11 nucleotides match TRBD2. The CDR3 is 16 amino acids. With V trimmed by 2 bases and J by 4 bases, 4 bases remained unmatched. Germline V lookup: CDR1 SGHTA, CDR2 FQGTGA. CDR3 DNA: TGTGCCAGCAGCTTAGGGACTAGCGGAAGATACAATGAGCAGTTCTTC. This codes for CASSLGTSGRYNEQFF.

This clonotype was found many times. The chain recombines TRBV15 with TRBJ1-5, with TRBD1 matching over 8 bases. The CDR3 has 16 amino acids. Germline V lookup: CDR1 LNHNV, CDR2 YYDKDF (reference sequence). V gave up 1 base and J gave up 3 bases; unmatched junction bases: 5. The CDR3 sequence: CATSRGDRGNNQPQHF. The CDR3 coding sequence is TGTGCCACCAGCAGAGGCGACAGGGGAAACAATCAGCCCCAGCATTTT.

Only a few counts were recorded for this clonotype. The genes are TRBV5-1 and TRBJ1-2; perhaps TRBD1 as D (6 bases). Germline CDR1 is SGHRS and CDR2 is YFSETQ. The CDR3 has 15 residues. V shed 3 bases and J shed 5 bases, with 17 bases lying between them. CDR3 loop: CASSYDRPDDYGYTF. The CDR3 DNA reads as TGCGCCAGCAGCTATGACAGGCCGGACGATTATGGCTACACCTTC.

The gene calls are TRBV20-1 and TRBJ1-2, with 9 bases matching TRBD1. CDR1 and CDR2 from the germline V gene are DFQATT and SNEGSKA (reference sequence). Trimming removed 7 bases from V and 6 bases from J; junction bases left unmatched: 9. The CDR3 spans 13 residues. The CDR3 reads CSGSQGAIHGYTF. The CDR3 DNA reads as TGCAGTGGATCACAGGGGGCGATACATGGCTACACCTTC.

In this sample, this clonotype turned up a few times. The genes are TRBV18 and TRBJ2-5, with a possible D match to TRBD1 (6 bases). Per germline, CDR1 KGHSH and CDR2 LQKENI. The V gene lost 6 bases and the J gene lost 2 bases, with 10 bases spanning the gap. CDR3 length: 13 residues. CDR3 residues: CASSRDIQETQYF. For the CDR3, the DNA is TGTGCCAGCTCCCGGGACATACAAGAGACCCAGTACTTC.

This clonotype was detected many times. V and J are TRBV10-3 and TRBJ1-6, with TRBD1 matching 7 bases. J gave up 9 bases and V 6 bases, and 8 bases lay outside the gene matches. CDR1 is ENHRY, CDR2 SYGVKD, per germline. The CDR3 extends over 14 amino acids. The DNA of the CDR3 is TGTGCCATCAGGGCCGACAGGGCCAGTTCACCCCTCCACTTT. This codes for CAIRADRASSPLHF.

With respect to this clonotype: This could be a read error, since a much larger clone is one nucleotide away. The CDR3 does not end in the conserved phenylalanine or tryptophan, so this is likely a read error. The rearrangement links TRBV12-3 or TRBV12-4 to TRBJ2-4; D possibly corresponds to TRBD2 (5 bases). Trimming stripped 7 bases from V and 1 base from J, with 14 bases between. The CDR3 is 15 residues long. The CDR3 nucleotides read TGTGCCAGCACCGTTAGCGAGTCCGCCAAAAACATTCAGTACTTA. This translates into CASTVSESAKNIQYL.

The gene calls are TRBV12-3 or TRBV12-4 and TRBJ2-7; TRBD1 agrees at 7 bases. The V gene end was trimmed by 6 bases and the J gene end by 0 bases; junction bases not matched to a gene: 14. The CDR3 runs 17 residues. The CDR3 DNA is TGTGCCAGCAGACAACAAGGGACAGTGAGGAGCTCCTACGAGCAGTACTTC. Protein: CASRQQGTVRSSYEQYF.

This clonotype was counted only a few times. The V call is TRBV20-1, the J call TRBJ1-2; 8 positions agree with TRBD1. CDR1 is DFQATT and CDR2 is SNEGSKA in the germline V gene (reference sequence). CDR3 length: 13 amino acids. J was trimmed by 3 bases and V by 7 bases; bases with no gene match: 7. The DNA of the CDR3 is TGCAGTGTTACAGGGGGTATTGACTATGGCTACACCTTC. It is translated as CSVTGGIDYGYTF.

The rearrangement joins TRBV7-9 to TRBJ2-1, with 9 bases aligning to TRBD2. With V trimmed by 2 bases and J by 6 bases, 11 bases remained unmatched. Per germline, CDR1 SEHNR and CDR2 FQNEAQ (reference sequence). The CDR3 totals 17 residues. CDR3 nucleotide sequence: TGTGCCAGCAGCTTACGAAGCGGGGGGTCTCTATTCAATGAGCAGTTCTTC. Translated: CASSLRSGGSLFNEQFF.

This clonotype has a handful of counts. The chain joins TRBV6-1 to TRBJ1-6; a weak D match, TRBD1 (5 bases). Trimming cost V 11 bases and J 8 bases, with 13 bases left between them. Germline V gives CDR1 MNHNS, CDR2 SASEGT. The CDR3 runs 12 residues. The DNA for the CDR3 is TGTGCCGCATCGGGACGATATTCACCCCTCCACTTT. Protein sequence: CAASGRYSPLHF.

A few counts support this clonotype. The chain has TRBV5-1 and TRBJ2-3, with TRBD1 as a possible D gene (6 bases). CDR3 size: 16 residues. Trimming took 1 base from V and 0 from J, leaving 12 bases between them. Germline CDR1 reads SGHRS; CDR2 reads YFSETQ. As DNA, the CDR3 is TGCGCCAGCAGCTTGAGGAACAGGGACAGCACAGATACGCAGTATTTT. The encoded protein is CASSLRNRDSTDTQYF.

The chain couples TRBV30 to TRBJ2-2; D remains unclear. This CDR3 contains 13 residues. V lost 0 bases and J lost 7, with 9 bases in between. Germline V gene data show CDR1 as GTSNPN and CDR2 as SVGIG (reference sequence). Here the CDR3 reads CAWSVSLFGELFF. The CDR3 bases are TGTGCCTGGAGTGTAAGCCTTTTCGGGGAGCTGTTTTTT.